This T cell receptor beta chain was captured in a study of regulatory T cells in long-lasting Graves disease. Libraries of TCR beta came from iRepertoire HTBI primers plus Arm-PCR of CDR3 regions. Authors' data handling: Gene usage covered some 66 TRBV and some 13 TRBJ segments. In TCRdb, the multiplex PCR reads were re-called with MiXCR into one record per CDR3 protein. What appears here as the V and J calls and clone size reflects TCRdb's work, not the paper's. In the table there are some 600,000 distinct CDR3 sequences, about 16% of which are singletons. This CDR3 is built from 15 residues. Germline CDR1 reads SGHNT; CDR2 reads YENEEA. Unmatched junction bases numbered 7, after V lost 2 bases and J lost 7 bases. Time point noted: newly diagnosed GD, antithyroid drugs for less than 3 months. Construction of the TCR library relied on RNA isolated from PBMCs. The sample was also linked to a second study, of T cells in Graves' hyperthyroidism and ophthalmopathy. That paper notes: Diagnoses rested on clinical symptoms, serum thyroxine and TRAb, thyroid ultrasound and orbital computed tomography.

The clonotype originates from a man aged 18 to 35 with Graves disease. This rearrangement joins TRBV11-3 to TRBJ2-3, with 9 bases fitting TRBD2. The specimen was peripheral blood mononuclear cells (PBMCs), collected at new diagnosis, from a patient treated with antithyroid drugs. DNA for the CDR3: TGTGCCAGCAGCTTACGCGGGAGGGGATTACATACGCAGTATTTT. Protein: CASSLRGRGLHTQYF.